This record looks at one TCR beta chain sequence and its context. Antigen: not known. These data belong to a study of T cell responses to AZD1222 COVID-19 vaccine. Measured with immunoSEQ multiplex PCR; TCRdb has only the in-frame clones, and not every one. The sample has 150,000 to 200,000 clones, about 89% seen once. General observations from the study: A reported finding is that nearly half of spike-specific TCRs target unmutated variant regions. At baseline, just a handful of AZD1222 recipients tested seropositive.

The sequence derives from an adult in good health. The source material was peripheral blood, sampled on day 0 of MenACWY control vaccination.

CDR3 in amino acids: CASSHPPGLAGEKSSYEQYF. CDR3 sequence (DNA): TGTGCCAGCAGCCACCCGCCGGGACTAGCGGGGGAGAAAAGCTCCTACGAGCAGTACTTC. This chain joins TRBV4-2 and TRBJ2-7; the match to TRBD2 covers 14 bases. This CDR3 has 20 residues. Trimming cost V 3 bases and J 0 bases; bases outside gene matches: 13. Germline-derived CDR1 and CDR2 are LGHNA and YNFKEQ.